Following are 25 T cell receptor beta chains from one sample sequenced in a study of T cells after yellow fever vaccination. TCRdb called the 5' RACE reads again in MiXCR, with one record for every CDR3 protein. The data hold 300,000 to 400,000 distinct CDR3 sequences, with around 13% observed a single time. The sample here was CD4+ T cells sorted from PBMCs, taken 15 days after the yellow fever booster vaccination. Every receptor here comes from a young man who received the YFV17D yellow fever vaccine.

The chain recombines TRBV6-1 with TRBJ1-1, with 8 bases identical to TRBD1. Germline V gives CDR1 MNHNS, CDR2 SASEGT. The CDR3 loop spans 14 amino acids. After removal of 1 base from V and 5 bases from J, the junction contained 3 bases not matched to a gene. CDR3 sequence: CASSEVRGQTEAFF. In nucleotides, the CDR3 is TGTGCCAGCAGTGAAGTCAGGGGGCAAACTGAAGCTTTCTTT.

In this sample, this clonotype turned up a few times. V and J are TRBV11-2 and TRBJ2-1, with D hard to call. Trimming shortened V by 0 bases and J by 7 bases, and 10 bases separated the two germline ends. The germline V gene has CDR1 SGHAT and CDR2 FQNNGV. The CDR3 consists of 14 residues. The CDR3 coding sequence is TGTGCCAGCAGCTTAGATAGGTTGGCAAATGAGCAGTTCTTC. Translated, it gives CASSLDRLANEQFF.

This clonotype was seen a handful of times. The chain joins TRBV7-2 to TRBJ1-2; unclear D gene. There are 13 residues in the CDR3. The germline CDR1 and CDR2 sequences are SGHTA and FQGNSA. The V and J ends lost 10 bases and 6 bases respectively, with 18 bases between them. The CDR3 sequence: CAISLQGYDGYTF. As DNA, the CDR3 is TGTGCCATTTCGTTACAAGGGTACGATGGCTACACCTTC.

The V gene is TRBV6-5, the J gene TRBJ2-3; tentatively, D is TRBD2 (7 bases). The CDR3 length is 16 residues. The V end lost 2 bases, the J end lost 3 bases, and 15 bases lay between the germline ends. The germline V gene has CDR1 MNHEY and CDR2 SVGAGI. The CDR3 sequence: CASSYGGGGVTDTQYF. The CDR3 DNA reads TGTGCCAGCAGTTACGGGGGCGGGGGAGTGACAGATACGCAGTATTTT.

This chain uses TRBV12-3 or TRBV12-4 with TRBJ2-5; D gene unclear. The CDR3 length is 14 residues. V was clipped by 3 bases and J by 0 bases, with 8 bases between them. The CDR3 nucleotides read TGTGCCAGCAGTTTTGCAGCGTACCAAGAGACCCAGTACTTC. Amino acids: CASSFAAYQETQYF.

This chain uses TRBV11-2 with TRBJ2-7; no firm D call. From germline, CDR1 is SGHAT and CDR2 FQNNGV. CDR3 length: 14 residues. Trimming took 5 bases from V and 0 from J, leaving 11 bases between them. The CDR3 DNA reads TGTGCCAGCAGCCTGCAGGTAAACTCCTACGAGCAGTACTTC. Translated: CASSLQVNSYEQYF.

V usage is TRBV6-5 and J usage is TRBJ2-5; TRBD2 aligns across 11 bases. The CDR3 runs 17 residues. Germline CDR1 is MNHEY and CDR2 is SVGAGI. V trimming: 0 bases; J trimming: 1 base; junction bases outside the gene matches: 4. CDR3 amino acids: CASSYSNSGGAQETQYF. In nucleotides, the CDR3 is TGTGCCAGCAGTTACTCGAATAGCGGGGGGGCCCAAGAGACCCAGTACTTC.

J is TRBJ2-5 and V is TRBV5-1; 10 nucleotides line up with TRBD1. Per the germline V gene, CDR1 is SGHRS and CDR2 is YFSETQ. V shed 3 bases and J 3 bases; nucleotides not matched to a gene: 8. This CDR3 is 16 amino acids long. The CDR3 spells CASSSLPGQGKETQYF. The CDR3 DNA follows: TGCGCCAGCAGCTCCCTACCGGGACAGGGGAAAGAGACCCAGTACTTC. The whole variable domain, remainder taken from reference TRBV5-1 and TRBJ2-5, is KAGVTQTPRYLIKTRGQQVTLSCSPISGHRSVSWYQQTPGQGLQFLFEYFSETQRNKGNFPGRFSGRQFSNSRSEMNVSTLELGDSALYLCASSSLPGQGKETQYFGPGTRLLVL.

The chain links TRBV7-9 to TRBJ2-3; tentatively, D is TRBD2 (6 bases). Germline V CDR1 and CDR2: SEHNR, FQNEAQ (reference sequence). Trimming took 5 bases from V and 2 from J, leaving 14 bases between them. This CDR3 contains 15 residues. CDR3: CASSARLRDTDTQYF. The CDR3 nucleotides read TGTGCCAGCAGCGCCCGCCTGCGGGACACAGATACGCAGTATTTT. Full variable domain (missing parts from reference TRBV7-9 and TRBJ2-3): DTGVSQNPRHKITKRGQNVTFRCDPISEHNRLYWYRQTLGQGPEFLTYFQNEAQLEKSRLLSDRFSAERPKGSFSTLEIQRTEQGDSAMYLCASSARLRDTDTQYFGPGTRLTVL.

This clonotype was counted between two and nine times. The chain employs TRBV10-3 and TRBJ2-2; D perhaps matches TRBD1 (5 bases). V dropped 5 bases and J dropped 1 base, with 8 bases sitting between them. The germline CDR1 and CDR2 sequences are ENHRY and SYGVKD. This CDR3 comprises 14 residues. As DNA, the CDR3 is TGTGCCATCAGTCCGACAGAGAACACCGGGGAGCTGTTTTTT. Translated: CAISPTENTGELFF.

The rearrangement uses TRBV9 and TRBJ1-2, with TRBD1 identical over 7 bases. The CDR3 covers 15 residues. The germline gives CDR1 SGDLS, CDR2 YYNGEE. V lost 3 bases to trimming and J lost 5 bases; unmatched junction nucleotides: 10. The CDR3 is CASSASGTDRYGYTF. In nucleotides, the CDR3 is TGTGCCAGCAGCGCATCCGGGACAGACCGTTATGGCTACACCTTC. The full variable domain, in which reference TRBV9 and TRBJ1-2 provide the parts outside the CDR3, is DSGVTQTPKHLITATGQRVTLRCSPRSGDLSVYWYQQSLDQGLQFLIQYYNGEERAKGNILERFSAQQFPDLHSELNLSSLELGDSALYFCASSASGTDRYGYTFGSGTRLTVV.

This clonotype has a handful of counts. The chain recombines TRBV5-1 with TRBJ2-2; D unclear. Trimming left V 0 bases short and J 6 bases short, with 9 bases between. The CDR3 length is 14 residues. CDR1 is SGHRS, CDR2 YFSETQ, per germline. Here the CDR3 reads CASSLGPIAGELFF. The CDR3 DNA reads TGCGCCAGCAGCTTGGGACCGATTGCCGGGGAGCTGTTTTTT. Full variable domain (missing parts from reference TRBV5-1 and TRBJ2-2): KAGVTQTPRYLIKTRGQQVTLSCSPISGHRSVSWYQQTPGQGLQFLFEYFSETQRNKGNFPGRFSGRQFSNSRSEMNVSTLELGDSALYLCASSLGPIAGELFFGEGSRLTVL.

Only a few counts were recorded for this clonotype. The chain is built from TRBV4-1 and TRBJ2-3, with D maybe TRBD1 (5 bases). Germline loops: CDR1 MGHRA, CDR2 YSYEKL. The CDR3 is 14 residues long. The germline V and J ends were trimmed by 5 bases and 3 bases, with 12 bases remaining between them. CDR3 sequence: CASSTADSTDTQYF. CDR3 nucleotides: TGCGCCAGCAGCACAGCCGACAGTACAGATACGCAGTATTTT.

The genes are TRBV29-1 and TRBJ1-5, with 8 bases lining up with TRBD1. V gave up 6 bases and J gave up 7 bases; unmatched junction bases: 8. Germline V CDR1 and CDR2: SQVTM, ANQGSEA. This CDR3 comprises 13 residues. CDR3 DNA sequence: TGCAGCGTGACAGGGGTCCAGGGACAGCCCCAGCATTTT. Its translation is CSVTGVQGQPQHF.

The chain combines TRBV6-1 with TRBJ2-3, with D tentatively TRBD2 (6 bases). Germline values: CDR1 MNHNS, CDR2 SASEGT. The CDR3 has 13 amino acids. V was clipped by 10 bases and J by 6 bases, with 17 bases between them. CDR3 sequence: CATGTHLRDTQYF. In nucleotides, the CDR3 is TGTGCCACCGGGACTCATTTACGGGATACGCAGTATTTT.

This clonotype was observed a few times. The J gene is TRBJ1-6, the V gene TRBV5-5, with D perhaps matching TRBD1 (5 bases). The CDR3 extends over 17 amino acids. In germline, CDR1 is SGHKS, CDR2 YYEKEE (reference sequence). V was cut by 3 bases and J by 0 bases, with 13 bases left in between. In DNA form, the CDR3 reads TGTGCCAGCAGCTACGCGCAGGGACCCTCCTATAATTCACCCCTCCACTTT. Its protein product is CASSYAQGPSYNSPLHF.

The V and J genes are TRBV9 and TRBJ2-5, with D possibly called TRBD1 or TRBD2 (5 bases each). V gave up 5 bases and J gave up 4 bases, with 18 bases separating them. CDR1 and CDR2 (germline): SGDLS, YYNGEE. The CDR3 contains 15 residues. The CDR3 DNA follows: TGTGCCAGCAGTGAGGGGTACTCGCGGGCAGAGACCCAGTACTTC. Protein: CASSEGYSRAETQYF. The whole variable domain, remainder taken from reference TRBV9 and TRBJ2-5, is DSGVTQTPKHLITATGQRVTLRCSPRSGDLSVYWYQQSLDQGLQFLIQYYNGEERAKGNILERFSAQQFPDLHSELNLSSLELGDSALYFCASSEGYSRAETQYFGPGTRLLVL.

A few counts support this clonotype. The genes are TRBV6-2 or TRBV6-3 and TRBJ2-1, with TRBD1 matching 9 bases. J was trimmed by 8 bases and V by 6 bases; bases with no gene match: 11. Germline V gives CDR1 MNHEY, CDR2 SVGEGT. CDR3 length equals 15 residues. The CDR3: CASRGGTGRSDEQFF. DNA for the CDR3: TGTGCCAGCAGGGGGGGGACAGGGAGAAGCGATGAGCAGTTCTTC.

The rearrangement joins TRBV25-1 to TRBJ1-2; weak D call: TRBD1 (5 bases). The CDR3 totals 16 residues. The V and J ends lost 3 bases and 4 bases respectively, with 18 bases between them. Germline V gene sequence: CDR1 MGHDK, CDR2 SYGVNS. The CDR3 loop reads CASSDGGLTQIYGYTF. CDR3 nucleotide sequence: TGTGCCAGCAGTGATGGGGGGTTGACCCAAATCTATGGCTACACCTTC.

This chain joins TRBV4-2 and TRBJ2-3, with a possible D match to TRBD1 (6 bases). CDR1 is LGHNA and CDR2 is YNFKEQ in the germline V gene. The CDR3 sequence is 14 residues long. Trimming shortened V by 0 bases and J by 10 bases, and 14 bases separated the two germline ends. CDR3 DNA sequence: TGTGCCAGCAGCCAAGATCAACAGGGAAGGTCGCAGTATTTT. Protein product: CASSQDQQGRSQYF.

The chain uses TRBV6-5 and TRBJ2-2, with D possibly called TRBD1 or TRBD2 (5 bases each). V shed 4 bases and J shed 5 bases, with 14 bases lying between them. The germline CDR1 and CDR2 sequences are MNHEY and SVGAGI. This CDR3 comprises 15 residues. CDR3 DNA: TGTGCCAGCAGTTTCCAGGGATGGGGGACCGGGGAGCTGTTTTTT. It codes for CASSFQGWGTGELFF.

The sample holds a few counts of this clonotype. The CDR3 DNA is TGTGCCATCAGTGAGTCGACGGGCACTGAAGCTTTCTTT. This codes for CAISESTGTEAFF. The V and J genes are TRBV10-3 and TRBJ1-1, with D unclear. This CDR3 comprises 13 residues. Germline CDR1 and CDR2: ENHRY and SYGVKD. The V end lost 0 bases, the J end lost 4 bases, and 6 bases lay between the germline ends.

Here the CDR3 reads CASSPGAQQETQYF. The DNA of the CDR3 is TGTGCCAGCAGCCCAGGGGCCCAACAAGAGACCCAGTACTTC. The rearrangement links TRBV7-3 to TRBJ2-5, with D perhaps TRBD1 (6 bases). The germline V and J ends were trimmed by 5 bases and 2 bases, with 12 bases remaining between them. There are 14 residues in the CDR3. Germline values: CDR1 SGHTA, CDR2 FQGTGA.

The V gene is TRBV7-2, the J gene TRBJ1-4; D possibly corresponds to TRBD1 (5 bases). V gave up 10 bases and J gave up 5 bases, with 11 bases separating them. Germline V gene data show CDR1 as SGHTA and CDR2 as FQGNSA. CDR3 length equals 12 residues. This chain's CDR3 is CATRAGNEKLFF. The CDR3 nucleotides are TGTGCCACCAGAGCAGGGAATGAAAAACTGTTTTTT.

The sample holds a few counts of this clonotype. The CDR3 bases are TGTGCCAGCAGCCAGGGCCGGAACTCCTACGAGCAGTACTTC. Translated: CASSQGRNSYEQYF. The chain joins TRBV3-1 to TRBJ2-7; D uncertain. Trimming pared 3 bases from V and 0 bases from J, leaving 9 bases between. Germline V lookup: CDR1 LGHDT, CDR2 YNNKEL (reference sequence). The CDR3 is 14 residues long.